Below, 8 T cell receptor beta chains from the same sample are listed, as sequenced in a study of CD8 T cells in ankylosing spondylitis. From the 5' RACE reads, TCRdb called clonotypes with MiXCR, one entry per CDR3 protein. The table shows 200,000 to 250,000 distinct CDR3 sequences, with approximately 12% occurring only once. Sequencing was carried out using blood, either unsorted or a sorted T cell fraction (not recorded which). The receptors stem from a male donor with ankylosing spondylitis or in good health (not recorded which).

This clonotype was observed many times. This sequence joins TRBV5-1 and TRBJ2-5; the D is unclear. CDR1 is SGHRS, CDR2 YFSETQ, per germline. The CDR3 spans 15 residues. V gave up 0 bases and J gave up 1 base, with 10 bases separating them. The DNA for the CDR3 is TGCGCCAGCAGCTTGGGGTTTATCCTCCAAGAGACCCAGTACTTC. It encodes CASSLGFILQETQYF.

The genes are TRBV7-9 and TRBJ2-3; D assignment may be TRBD1 or TRBD2 (5 bases each). V lost 2 bases and J lost 2, with 14 bases in between. The CDR3 runs 16 residues. Per the germline V gene, CDR1 is SEHNR and CDR2 is FQNEAQ (reference sequence). The CDR3 sequence: CASSLNPGRNTDTQYF. In nucleotides, the CDR3 is TGTGCCAGCAGCTTAAATCCGGGACGGAACACAGATACGCAGTATTTT.

This clonotype showed up just a few times. This chain links TRBV5-1 with TRBJ2-5, with D tentatively TRBD1 (6 bases). CDR3 size: 18 residues. Per the germline V gene, CDR1 is SGHRS and CDR2 is YFSETQ. V was cut by 0 bases and J by 5 bases, with 23 bases left in between. The CDR3 DNA is TGCGCCAGCAGCTTGGTCCCCTTGACAGGTTCCTCTGGGGAGACCCAGTACTTC. It translates to CASSLVPLTGSSGETQYF.

This clonotype was detected ten times or more. V gene TRBV20-1 combines with J gene TRBJ2-2; 7 bases line up with TRBD1. Germline assignment: CDR1 DFQATT and CDR2 SNEGSKA (reference sequence). The CDR3 is 17 amino acids. V dropped 0 bases and J dropped 6; count of bases not matched to a gene: 13. The CDR3 reads CSARDPLIGTESGELFF. CDR3 sequence (DNA): TGCAGTGCTAGAGATCCACTGATAGGGACAGAATCCGGGGAGCTGTTTTTT.

This clonotype was picked up many times. V usage is TRBV28 and J usage is TRBJ2-5; 7 nucleotides line up with TRBD1. From germline, CDR1 is MDHEN and CDR2 SYDVKM. The CDR3 covers 13 residues. V was clipped by 7 bases and J by 5 bases; unmatched bases: 7. CDR3 residues: CASNNRGVETQYF. The CDR3 nucleotides read TGTGCCAGCAACAACAGGGGAGTGGAGACCCAGTACTTC.

The chain combines TRBV29-1 with TRBJ2-7; possible D gene TRBD2, 6 bases. Trimming removed 7 bases at V and 6 bases at J, with 19 bases between. There are 13 residues in the CDR3. Germline CDR1 is SQVTM and CDR2 is ANQGSEA. CDR3 sequence reads: CSAEETSFGEQYF. As DNA, the CDR3 is TGCAGCGCCGAAGAAACTAGCTTTGGCGAGCAGTACTTC.

Ten or more counts support this clonotype. The rearrangement joins TRBV12-3 or TRBV12-4 to TRBJ1-2; perhaps TRBD1 as D (6 bases). The CDR3 runs to 16 residues. V gave up 6 bases and J gave up 0 bases, with 17 bases separating them. CDR3 DNA: TGTGCCAGCAGCCGTGGGGCGGGGGCTACTAACTATGGCTACACCTTC. Protein: CASSRGAGATNYGYTF.

This clonotype was counted only a few times. The chain joins TRBV6-5 to TRBJ2-2, with D perhaps TRBD2 (5 bases). CDR3 length: 14 amino acids. The germline CDR1 and CDR2 sequences are MNHEY and SVGAGI. Trimming stripped 2 bases from V and 1 base from J, with 5 bases between. This CDR3 is CASSYRGNTGELFF. The CDR3 DNA reads as TGTGCCAGCAGTTACCGGGGGAACACCGGGGAGCTGTTTTTT.